One T cell receptor (beta chain) is described in this entry. The antigen is undetermined. MiXCR was run by TCRdb on the reads, yielding one entry per CDR3 protein. Of roughly 990,000 distinct CDR3 sequences listed, roughly 31% are singletons. The data originate from a study of T cell repertoires in cytomegalovirus infection. Turning to the study itself: It was recently identified HLA-C-restricted and well-studied HLA-B-restricted CMV epitopes that the study used. Evidence of both CMV infection and a matching HLA type came from public TCR beta signatures.

V lost 9 bases and J lost 0; bases outside the gene matches: 8. The CDR3 has 15 amino acids. Germline V gene data show CDR1 as SGHNT and CDR2 as YYREEE (reference sequence). Study results and limitations: Within the response measured ex vivo, HLA-C-restricted CMV-specific TCR beta clonotypes were dominant.

The chain recombines TRBV5-4 with TRBJ2-1, with 8 bases that match TRBD2. The sample consisted of cultured CD8+ T cells from PBMCs, taken from culture after CMV antigen stimulation. The receptor's source is a human donor in good health (CMV status not recorded). Some clones in this sample may be carry-over from other donors' samples. CDR3 sequence reads: CAITGGESSYNEQFF. CDR3 coding DNA: TGTGCCATCACCGGGGGGGAGAGCTCCTACAATGAGCAGTTCTTC.